The clone carrying this TCR beta chain is medium-sized by share. Its antigen is not identified. The CDR3 is cut off 3 residues early in the read; its end comes from the germline J gene. Patients and controls were mostly of Caucasian heritage. The sample comes from a study of T cell clonality in common variable immunodeficiency. V gave up 6 bases and J gave up 3 bases, with 9 bases separating them. CDR3 length: 12 residues. CDR1 is MDHEN and CDR2 is SYDVKM in the germline V gene. The protocol was immunoSEQ multiplex PCR, while the TCRdb copy is restricted to in-frame clones and leaves out a portion. This repertoire holds 25,000 to 35,000 clones, and none appear only once. Study-wide results and limits: In common variable immunodeficiency, TCR beta chains reportedly carried fewer deletions and N-nucleotide insertions.

This receptor was identified in a human donor with common variable immunodeficiency. The sample was peripheral blood mononuclear cells. The chain recombines TRBV28 with TRBJ2-7; the D gene is possibly TRBD1 (5 bases). CDR3 residues: CASSPRGYEQYF. CDR3 DNA, as far as it was read: TGTGCCAGCAGCCCTAGGGGCTACGAG.